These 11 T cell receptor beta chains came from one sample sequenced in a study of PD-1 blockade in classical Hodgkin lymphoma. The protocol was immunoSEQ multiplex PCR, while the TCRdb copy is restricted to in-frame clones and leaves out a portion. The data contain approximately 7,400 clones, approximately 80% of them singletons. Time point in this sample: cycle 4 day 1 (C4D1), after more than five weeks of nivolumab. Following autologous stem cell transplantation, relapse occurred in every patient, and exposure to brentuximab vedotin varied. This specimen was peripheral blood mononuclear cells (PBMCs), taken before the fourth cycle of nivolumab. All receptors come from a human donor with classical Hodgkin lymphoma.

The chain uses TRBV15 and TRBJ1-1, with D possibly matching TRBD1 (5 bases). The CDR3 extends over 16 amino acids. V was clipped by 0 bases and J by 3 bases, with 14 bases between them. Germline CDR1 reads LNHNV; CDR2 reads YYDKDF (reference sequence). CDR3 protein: CATSRDGALFHTEAFF. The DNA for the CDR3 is TGTGCCACCAGCAGAGACGGGGCCTTATTCCACACTGAAGCTTTCTTT.

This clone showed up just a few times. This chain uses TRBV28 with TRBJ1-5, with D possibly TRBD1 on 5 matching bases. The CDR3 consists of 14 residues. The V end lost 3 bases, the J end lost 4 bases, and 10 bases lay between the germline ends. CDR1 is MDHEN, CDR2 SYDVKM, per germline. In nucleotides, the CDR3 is TGTGCCAGCAGTTTCGAAAGGGGAAATCAGCCCCAGCATTTT. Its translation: CASSFERGNQPQHF.

The CDR3 DNA sequence: TGTGCCAGCAGTGGGCAGGGAAAGGATGGCTACACCTTC. Protein sequence: CASSGQGKDGYTF. The V and J genes are TRBV27 and TRBJ1-2; a weak D match, TRBD1 (5 bases). CDR3 size: 13 residues. The V gene's germline CDR1 is MNHEY and CDR2 SMNVEV (reference sequence). The V and J ends lost 5 bases and 6 bases respectively, with 13 bases between them.

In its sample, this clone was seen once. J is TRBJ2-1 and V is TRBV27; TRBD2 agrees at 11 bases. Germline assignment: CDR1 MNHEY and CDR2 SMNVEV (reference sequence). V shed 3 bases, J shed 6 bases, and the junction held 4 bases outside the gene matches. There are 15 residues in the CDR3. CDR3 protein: CASSFSGRAVNEQFF. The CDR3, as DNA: TGTGCCAGCAGTTTTAGCGGGAGGGCCGTCAATGAGCAGTTCTTC.

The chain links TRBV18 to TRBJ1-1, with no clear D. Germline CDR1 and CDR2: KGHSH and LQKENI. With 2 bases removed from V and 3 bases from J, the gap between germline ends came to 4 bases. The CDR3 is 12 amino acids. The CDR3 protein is CASSPTDTEAFF. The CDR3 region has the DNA TGTGCCAGCTCACCAACGGACACTGAAGCTTTCTTT.

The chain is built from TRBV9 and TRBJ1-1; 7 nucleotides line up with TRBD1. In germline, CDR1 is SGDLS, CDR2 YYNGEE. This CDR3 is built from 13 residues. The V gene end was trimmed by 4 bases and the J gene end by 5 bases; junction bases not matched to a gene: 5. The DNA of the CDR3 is TGTGCCAGCAGCCGACAGGGTAGGACTGAAGCTTTCTTT. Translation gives CASSRQGRTEAFF. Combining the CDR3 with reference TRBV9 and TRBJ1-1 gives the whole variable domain DSGVTQTPKHLITATGQRVTLRCSPRSGDLSVYWYQQSLDQGLQFLIQYYNGEERAKGNILERFSAQQFPDLHSELNLSSLELGDSALYFCASSRQGRTEAFFGQGTRLTVV.

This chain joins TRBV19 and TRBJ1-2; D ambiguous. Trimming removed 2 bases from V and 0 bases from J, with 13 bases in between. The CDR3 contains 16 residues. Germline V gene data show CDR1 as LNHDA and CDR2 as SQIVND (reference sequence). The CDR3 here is CASSITAVNANYGYTF. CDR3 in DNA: TGTGCCAGTAGTATAACGGCAGTCAACGCTAACTATGGCTACACCTTC.

The CDR3 protein is CASSRQHGVDQPQHF. The CDR3 DNA reads TGTGCCAGCAGTCGACAGCACGGGGTCGATCAGCCCCAGCATTTT. The V call is TRBV7-2, the J call TRBJ1-5; tentatively, D is TRBD1 (5 bases). Germline V gene sequence: CDR1 SGHTA, CDR2 FQGNSA. The CDR3 is 15 residues long. V lost 6 bases and J 5 bases, leaving 17 bases between the germline ends.

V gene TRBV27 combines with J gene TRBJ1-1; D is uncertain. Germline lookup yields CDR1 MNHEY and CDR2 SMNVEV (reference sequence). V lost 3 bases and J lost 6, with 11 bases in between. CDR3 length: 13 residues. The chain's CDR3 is CASSLGRISEAFF. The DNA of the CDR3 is TGTGCCAGCAGTTTGGGGAGGATCTCTGAAGCTTTCTTT.

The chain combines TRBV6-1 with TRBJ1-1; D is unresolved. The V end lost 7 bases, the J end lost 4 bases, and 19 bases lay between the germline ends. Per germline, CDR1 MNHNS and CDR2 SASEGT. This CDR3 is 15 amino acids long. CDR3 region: CASTLRKGWATEAFF. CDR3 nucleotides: TGTGCCAGCACCCTACGGAAAGGGTGGGCCACTGAAGCTTTCTTT.

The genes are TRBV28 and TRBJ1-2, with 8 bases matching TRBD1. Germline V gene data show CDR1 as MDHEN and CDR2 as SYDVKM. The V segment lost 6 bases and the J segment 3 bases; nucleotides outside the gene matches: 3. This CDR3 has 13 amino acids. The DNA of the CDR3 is TGTGCCAGCAGCGTGACAGGGGACTATGGCTACACCTTC. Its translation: CASSVTGDYGYTF.